Below, one TCR beta chain is given with its context. Its specific antigen is unknown. There are no base qualities to consult, and no much larger clone falls within one base. This record belongs to a study of T cell changes during pregnancy in multiple sclerosis (dated by TCRdb to the late 2010s). Looking at the study overall: In women with multiple sclerosis, the researchers looked at how the T cell repertoire shifted as pregnancy progressed.

Libraries were built with the immunoSEQ multiplex PCR assay. TCRdb stores this immuneACCESS table with in-frame sequences only. Part of the clones is absent; in the studies checked, under half of the shortfall reflects unresolved V genes, and no reason is known for the rest. In all, the sample holds about 72,000 clones, and around 92% of those were seen once. 0.7% of the sample rests with the top ten. V and J are truncated by 4 bases and 2 bases respectively, leaving an intervening sequence of 18 bases. Reading from cysteine to phenylalanine, the CDR3 counts 16 amino acids. The kept DNA is CDR3 alone, 48 bases in frame from the first base. The germline V gene encodes CDR1 SGHRS and CDR2 YFSETQ.

Sequencing was performed on peripheral blood, taken in the third trimester of pregnancy. The sequence was obtained from a female donor in good health, enrolled as a control in a pregnancy study. The chain was built from TRBV5-1 and TRBJ1-1; possibly the D gene is TRBD1, per 5 matching bases. At the DNA level, the sequence is TGCGCCAGCAGCCCCACCTTTAAGGGGACTAACACTGAAGCTTTCTTT. The resulting protein is CASSPTFKGTNTEAFF.